This T cell receptor (beta chain) derives from a study of cytomegalovirus exposure and HLA in healthy donors. Study at large: Falling in the Caucasian-associated ancestry cluster were approximately 84% of under 500 genotyped donors.

Germline V lookup: CDR1 SGDLS, CDR2 YYNGEE. The CDR3 loop spans 20 amino acids. V shed 4 bases and J 6 bases; nucleotides not matched to a gene: 22. The PCR was carried out with 60 Vbeta primers and 13 Jbeta primers. The table came from immunoSEQ multiplex PCR; TCRdb's copy has only in-frame clones and leaves some out. The table shows approximately 110,000 clones, with roughly 69% occurring only once. The material sequenced was PBMCs. The V call is TRBV9, the J call TRBJ2-1, with 10 nucleotides matching TRBD2. This TCR was sampled from a man aged 50 or older in good health and CMV-seropositive. CDR3 loop: CASSHPFSASGRMGPNEQFF. The CDR3 nucleotides are TGTGCCAGCAGCCACCCGTTTTCCGCTAGCGGGAGAATGGGGCCCAATGAGCAGTTCTTC.